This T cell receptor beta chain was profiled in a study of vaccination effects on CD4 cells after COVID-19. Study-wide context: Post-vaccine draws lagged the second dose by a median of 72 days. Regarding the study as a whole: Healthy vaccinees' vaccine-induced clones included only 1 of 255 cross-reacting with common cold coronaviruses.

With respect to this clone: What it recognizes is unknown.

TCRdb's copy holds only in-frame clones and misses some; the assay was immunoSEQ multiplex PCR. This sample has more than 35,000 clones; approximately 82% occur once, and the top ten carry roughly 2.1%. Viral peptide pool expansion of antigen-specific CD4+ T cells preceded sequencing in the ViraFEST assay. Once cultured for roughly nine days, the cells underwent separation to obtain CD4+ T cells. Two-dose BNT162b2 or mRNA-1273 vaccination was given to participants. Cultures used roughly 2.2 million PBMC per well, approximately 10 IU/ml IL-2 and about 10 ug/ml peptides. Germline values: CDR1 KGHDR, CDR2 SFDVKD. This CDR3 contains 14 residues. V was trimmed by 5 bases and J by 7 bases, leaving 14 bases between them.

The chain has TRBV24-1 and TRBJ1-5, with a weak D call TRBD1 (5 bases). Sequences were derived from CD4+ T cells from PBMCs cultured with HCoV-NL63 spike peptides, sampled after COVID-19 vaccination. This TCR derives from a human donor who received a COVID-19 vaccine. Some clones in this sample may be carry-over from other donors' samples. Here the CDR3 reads CATSGSPGPQPQHF. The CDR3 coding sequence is TGTGCCACCAGTGGCTCACCGGGGCCGCAGCCCCAGCATTTT.